This T cell receptor beta chain was sequenced in a study of T cell responses to AZD1222 COVID-19 vaccine. Regarding the study as a whole: Researchers report vaccine-associated CD4 TCRs spanning spike, with dominance at 160-218 and 743-854. Samples come after the peak T cell response, not at day 14. Baseline seropositivity occurred in only a handful of AZD1222 recipients.

The CDR3 totals 16 residues. Sequencing was performed with immunoSEQ multiplex PCR; in TCRdb, only in-frame clones are kept and a portion is missing. The sample records roughly 67,000 clones, 80% being singletons. As regards this clone: Its antigen is currently unknown.

The material sequenced was peripheral blood, taken on day 0 of AZD1222 vaccination. This clonotype was obtained from an adult in good health. The chain joins TRBV21-1 to TRBJ2-7. TRBV21-1 is a pseudogene segment. The DNA of the CDR3 is TGTGCCAGCAGCAAAGGGGGAACGCAACTTACCTACGAGCAGTACTTC. It encodes CASSKGGTQLTYEQYF.